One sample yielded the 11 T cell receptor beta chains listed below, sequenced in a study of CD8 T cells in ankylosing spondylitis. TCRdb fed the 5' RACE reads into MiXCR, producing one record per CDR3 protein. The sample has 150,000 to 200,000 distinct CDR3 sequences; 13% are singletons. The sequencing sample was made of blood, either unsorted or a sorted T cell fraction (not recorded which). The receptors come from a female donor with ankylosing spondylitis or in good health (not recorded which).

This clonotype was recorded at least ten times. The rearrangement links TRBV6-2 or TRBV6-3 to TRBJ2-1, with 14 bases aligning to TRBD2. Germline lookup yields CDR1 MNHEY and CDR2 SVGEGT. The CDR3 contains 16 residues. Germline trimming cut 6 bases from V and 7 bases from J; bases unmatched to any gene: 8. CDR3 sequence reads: CASRWGLAGDGNEQFF. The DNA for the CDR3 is TGTGCCAGCAGGTGGGGACTAGCGGGAGACGGGAATGAGCAGTTCTTC.

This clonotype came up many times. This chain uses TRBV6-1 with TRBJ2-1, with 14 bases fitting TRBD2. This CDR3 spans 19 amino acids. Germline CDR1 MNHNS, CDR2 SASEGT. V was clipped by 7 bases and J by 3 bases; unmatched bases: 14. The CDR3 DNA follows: TGTGCCAGCACCCCACAAAAGACTAGCGGGAGGGCCGGCTACAATGAGCAGTTCTTC. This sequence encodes CASTPQKTSGRAGYNEQFF.

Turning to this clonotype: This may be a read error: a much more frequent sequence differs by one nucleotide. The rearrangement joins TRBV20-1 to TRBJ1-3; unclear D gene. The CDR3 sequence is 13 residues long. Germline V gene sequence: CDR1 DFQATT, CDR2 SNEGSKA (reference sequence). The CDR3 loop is CSARAPSGSTIYF. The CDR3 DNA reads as TGCAGTGCTAGGGCCCCTTCTGGAAGCACCATATATTTT.

The CDR3 coding sequence is TGTGCCAGCAGTTCCACTACAGGGTGGAGGGAGACCCAGTACTTC. It specifies CASSSTTGWRETQYF. The V and J genes are TRBV12-3 or TRBV12-4 and TRBJ2-5; possible D gene TRBD1, 6 bases. The CDR3 runs 15 residues. The V and J ends lost 4 bases and 5 bases respectively, with 17 bases between them.

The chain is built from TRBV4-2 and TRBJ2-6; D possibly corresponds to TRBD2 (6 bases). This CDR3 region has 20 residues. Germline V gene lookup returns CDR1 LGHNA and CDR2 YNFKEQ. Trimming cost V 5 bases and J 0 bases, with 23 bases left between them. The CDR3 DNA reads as TGTGCCAGCAGCTTGTTTGTCTCCGGGAGTAGGAACTCTGGGGCCAACGTCCTGACTTTC. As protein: CASSLFVSGSRNSGANVLTF.

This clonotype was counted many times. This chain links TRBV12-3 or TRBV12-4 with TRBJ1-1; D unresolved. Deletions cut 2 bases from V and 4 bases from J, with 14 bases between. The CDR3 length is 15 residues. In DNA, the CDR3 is TGTGCCAGCAGTTTAAGGCCGAGGGTGCGCACTGAAGCTTTCTTT. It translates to CASSLRPRVRTEAFF.

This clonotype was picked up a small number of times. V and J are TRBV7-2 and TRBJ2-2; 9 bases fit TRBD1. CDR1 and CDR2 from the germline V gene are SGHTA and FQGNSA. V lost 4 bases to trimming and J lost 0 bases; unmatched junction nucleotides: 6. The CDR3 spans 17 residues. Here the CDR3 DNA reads TGTGCCAGCAGCTCAAAGGGACAGGGAGCGAACACCGGGGAGCTGTTTTTT. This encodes CASSSKGQGANTGELFF.

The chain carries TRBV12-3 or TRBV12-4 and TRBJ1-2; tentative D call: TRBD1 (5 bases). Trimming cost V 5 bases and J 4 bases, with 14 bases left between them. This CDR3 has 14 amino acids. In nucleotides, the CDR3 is TGTGCCAGCAGTCCCCGGGGGATCGGCTATGGCTACACCTTC. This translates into CASSPRGIGYGYTF.

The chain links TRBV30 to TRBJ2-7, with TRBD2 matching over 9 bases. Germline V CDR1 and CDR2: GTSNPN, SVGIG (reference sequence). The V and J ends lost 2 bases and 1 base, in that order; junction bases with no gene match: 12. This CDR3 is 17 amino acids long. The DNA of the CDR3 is TGTGCCTGGAGTACCCCTGTGAGCGGGAGGATGTCCTACGAGCAGTACTTC. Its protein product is CAWSTPVSGRMSYEQYF.

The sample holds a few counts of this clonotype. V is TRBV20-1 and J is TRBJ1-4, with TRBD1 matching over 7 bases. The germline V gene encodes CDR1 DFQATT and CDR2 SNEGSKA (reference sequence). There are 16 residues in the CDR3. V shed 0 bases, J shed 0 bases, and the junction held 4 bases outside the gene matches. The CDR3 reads CSARDRQGATNEKLFF. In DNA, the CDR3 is TGCAGTGCTAGAGATCGGCAGGGGGCAACTAATGAAAAACTGTTTTTT.

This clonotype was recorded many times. DNA for the CDR3: TGTGCCAGCCGACCGTCGCAGAACTATGGCTACACCTTC. Its translation: CASRPSQNYGYTF. This chain connects TRBV6-1 to TRBJ1-2; no clear D gene. The germline V gene encodes CDR1 MNHNS and CDR2 SASEGT. This CDR3 has 13 residues. Trimming cost V 8 bases and J 2 bases, with 12 bases left between them.